This is a list of T cell receptor beta chains from one sample in a study of blood T cell repertoires in COVID-19. TCRdb keeps only in-frame clones here, not all; method: immunoSEQ multiplex PCR. Of 50,000 or so clones in the sample, roughly 80% were seen once. The sequenced material came from peripheral blood. The source is a man aged 40-50 years with acute or convalescent COVID-19. Both conserved end residues are part of each CDR3. D genes are given only for firm matches. Some rows mark clone size as missing; the rest say once, few, many or name a class of expanded clone.

J | size | D | V | DNA | CDR3
TRBJ1-4 | once | TRBD1 | TRBV5-1 | TGCGCCAGCAGCGAAAGGGGGGACAGGGCAGGTGAAAAACTGTTTTTT | CASSERGDRAGEKLFF
TRBJ2-2 | once | TRBD1 | TRBV11-3 | TGTGCCAGCAGTTGGACAGGGGTCGGGGAGCTGTTTTTT | CASSWTGVGELFF
TRBJ1-2 | . | . | TRBV11-1 | TGTGCCAGCAGCTTAGCGGGCACAGGCACCCGCTATGGCTACACCTTC | CASSLAGTGTRYGYTF
TRBJ1-3 | many | . | TRBV5-1 | TGCGCCAGCAGCCCGCAGGGTTCGGGAAACACCATATATTTT | CASSPQGSGNTIYF
TRBJ1-1 | . | TRBD1 | TRBV5-4 | TGTGCCAGCAGCTTGTCGGGACAGGGAGCTTTCTTT | CASSLSGQGAFF
TRBJ1-2 | . | . | TRBV24-1 | TGTGCCACCGAGGACCCTCAGGGGCGTTCTGGTGGCTACACCTTC | CATEDPQGRSGGYTF
TRBJ1-1 | once | . | TRBV14 | TGTGCCAGCAGCCAAGAGGTGGGCAGTCCCCCGCACACTGAAGCTTTCTTT | CASSQEVGSPPHTEAFF
TRBJ1-2 | . | . | TRBV24-1 | TGTGCCACCAGTGATCGTCGGCAGCGCGCCTTC | CATSDRRQRAF
TRBJ1-1 | . | TRBD1 | TRBV7-9 | TGTGCCAGCAGCTTGGGGCAGGGGGCGGGCACTGAAGCTTTCTTT | CASSLGQGAGTEAFF
TRBJ1-1 | . | . | TRBV7-8 | TGTGCCAGCAGCTTAGAACAGGGTGGTACTGAAGCTTTCTTT | CASSLEQGGTEAFF
TRBJ1-1 | few | . | TRBV5-1 | TGCGCCAGCAGCTTCCTGCAGATGAACACTGAAGCTTTCTTT | CASSFLQMNTEAFF
TRBJ1-2 | . | . | TRBV7-8 | TGTGCCAGCAGCTTCTCGGGAGCGATCTATGGCTACACCTTC | CASSFSGAIYGYTF
TRBJ2-7 | . | . | TRBV5-8 | TGTGCCAGCAGCCCCCACTACGAGCAGTACTTC | CASSPHYEQYF
TRBJ2-5 | . | . | TRBV5-1 | TGCGCCAGCAGCTTCCAGGGCCCTCCGAAAGAGACCCAGTACTTC | CASSFQGPPKETQYF
TRBJ2-1 | . | TRBD1 | TRBV5-4 | TGTGCCAGCAGCTTTAGACAGGGTCAAGATGAGCAGTTCTTC | CASSFRQGQDEQFF
TRBJ2-7 | . | . | TRBV14 | TGTGCCAGCAGCCAAAACGCAGGCCTCTACGAGCAGTACTTC | CASSQNAGLYEQYF
TRBJ1-6 | . | TRBD1 | TRBV5-4 | TGTGCCAGCAGCTCGGGACAGGGGAATTCACCCCTCCACTTT | CASSSGQGNSPLHF
TRBJ1-4 | few | . | TRBV29-1 | TGCAGCGTTGACAGTAATGAAAAACTGTTTTTT | CSVDSNEKLFF
TRBJ1-1 | . | . | TRBV7-8 | TGTGCCAGCAGCTTAGTATCACAGGTATACACTGAAGCTTTCTTT | CASSLVSQVYTEAFF
TRBJ2-3 | . | TRBD2 | TRBV28 | TGTGCCAGCAATCCGGCGGGGGGAACAGATACGCAGTATTTT | CASNPAGGTDTQYF
TRBJ1-5 | . | . | TRBV28 | TGTGCCAGCAGTTTGAGGGAGGCTCAGCCCCAGCATTTT | CASSLREAQPQHF
TRBJ2-1 | once | TRBD2 | TRBV5-1 | TGCGCCAGCAGCTTGACTAGCGGGATTTACAATGAGCAGTTCTTC | CASSLTSGIYNEQFF
TRBJ2-7 | . | . | TRBV12-3/TRBV12-4 | TGTGCCAGCAGTTCTAGCTCCTACGAGCAGTACTTC | CASSSSSYEQYF
TRBJ1-3 | few | . | TRBV5-5 | TGTGCCAGCAGGAACTTAAACACCATATATTTT | CASRNLNTIYF
TRBJ1-5 | . | . | TRBV30 | TGTGCCTGTAAACCACAGGCGGGCAATCAGCCCCAGCATTTT | CACKPQAGNQPQHF
TRBJ2-1 | . | . | TRBV7-2 | TGTGCCAGCAGCTTAGCGACGTACCGGGTGGTCAATGAGCAGTTCTTC | CASSLATYRVVNEQFF
TRBJ1-1 | . | . | TRBV7-9 | TGTGCCAGCAGACCTTCTCAACAGGGAAACACTGAAGCTTTCTTT | CASRPSQQGNTEAFF
TRBJ1-2 | . | . | TRBV6-6 | TGTGCCAGCAGTTACTCGGAGACCCAATCATATGGCTACACCTTC | CASSYSETQSYGYTF
TRBJ2-3 | . | . | TRBV7-3 | TGTGCCAGCAGCTTAACTCGCCGGGGGAGCAACACAGATACGCAGTATTTT | CASSLTRRGSNTDTQYF
TRBJ2-1 | few | TRBD2 | TRBV5-4 | TGTGCCAGCAGCTTGGGTGGGGCTAGCGGGTACAATGAGCAGTTCTTC | CASSLGGASGYNEQFF
TRBJ1-4 | . | . | TRBV6-5 | TGTGCCAGCAGTTTCAGGGGATACGAAAAACTGTTTTTT | CASSFRGYEKLFF
TRBJ2-1 | . | TRBD2 | TRBV7-3 | TGTGCCAGCAGCCCACGGGGACTAGCGGACTCCTACAATGAGCAGTTCTTC | CASSPRGLADSYNEQFF
TRBJ1-5 | once | . | TRBV6-1 | TGTGCCAGCAGTGAACTTGGCGGCCAGCCCCAGCATTTT | CASSELGGQPQHF
TRBJ2-7 | few | . | TRBV12-5 | TGTGCTAGTGGTTTTCTCCTTGGCGGGGACGAGCAGTACTTC | CASGFLLGGDEQYF
TRBJ1-2 | . | . | TRBV3-1/TRBV3-2 | TGTGCCAGCAGCCAATCCGGTGGTGGGCAACCTGGCTACACCTTC | CASSQSGGGQPGYTF
TRBJ1-1 | . | . | TRBV5-1 | TGCGCCAGCAGCTTGAGTCCTCTAAACACTGAAGCTTTCTTT | CASSLSPLNTEAFF
TRBJ2-1 | . | TRBD2 | TRBV25-1 | TGTGCCAGCGGCTGGAGCGGGGGGGATGGTGAGCAGTTCTTC | CASGWSGGDGEQFF
TRBJ1-1 | . | . | TRBV7-8 | TGTGCCAGCAGCCCGAATACTCCCGGAGGGGACACTGAAGCTTTCTTT | CASSPNTPGGDTEAFF
TRBJ1-4 | . | TRBD1 | TRBV19 | TGTGCCAGCTGGGACAGAGCAACTAATGAAAAACTGTTTTTT | CASWDRATNEKLFF
TRBJ1-1 | . | . | TRBV20-1 | TGCAGTGCTACTGAAACAGGGAACACTGAAGCTTTCTTT | CSATETGNTEAFF
TRBJ1-1 | . | . | TRBV6-2/TRBV6-3 | TGTGCCAGCAATTATTTACAGGGTCGAATTGGTAACACTGAAGCTTTCTTT | CASNYLQGRIGNTEAFF
TRBJ1-2 | . | . | TRBV7-3 | TGTGCCAGCAGCTTAACGCCGGGTCTGGATGGCTACACCTTC | CASSLTPGLDGYTF
TRBJ1-6 | once | TRBD1 | TRBV5-1 | TGCGCCAGCAGCTTGGACCTACAGGGGAATGGGTCACCCCTCCACTTT | CASSLDLQGNGSPLHF
TRBJ2-3 | once | TRBD2 | TRBV25-1 | TGTGCCAGCAGCGCTAGCGGGGGGGGGACAGATACGCAGTATTTT | CASSASGGGTDTQYF